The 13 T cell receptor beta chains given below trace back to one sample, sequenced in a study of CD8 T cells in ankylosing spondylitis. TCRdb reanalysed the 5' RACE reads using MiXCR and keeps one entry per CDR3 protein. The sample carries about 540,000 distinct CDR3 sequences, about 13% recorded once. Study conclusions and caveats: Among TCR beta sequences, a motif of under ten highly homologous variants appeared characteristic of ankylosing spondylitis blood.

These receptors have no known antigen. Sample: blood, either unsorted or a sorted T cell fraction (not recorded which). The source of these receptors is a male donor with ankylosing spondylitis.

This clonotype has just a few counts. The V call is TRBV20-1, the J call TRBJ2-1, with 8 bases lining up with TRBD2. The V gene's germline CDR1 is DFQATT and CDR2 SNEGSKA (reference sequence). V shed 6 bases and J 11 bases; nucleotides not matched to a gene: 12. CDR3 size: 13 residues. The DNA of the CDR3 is TGCAGTGCCGCCGGGACTAGTTGGGGGAAGCAGTTCTTC. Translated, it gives CSAAGTSWGKQFF.

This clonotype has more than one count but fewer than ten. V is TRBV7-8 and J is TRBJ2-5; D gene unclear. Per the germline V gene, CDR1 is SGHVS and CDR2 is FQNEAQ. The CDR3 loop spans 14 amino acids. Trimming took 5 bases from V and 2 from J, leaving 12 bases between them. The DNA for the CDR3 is TGTGCCAGCAGCACAAACGGGCCTCAAGAGACCCAGTACTTC. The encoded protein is CASSTNGPQETQYF.

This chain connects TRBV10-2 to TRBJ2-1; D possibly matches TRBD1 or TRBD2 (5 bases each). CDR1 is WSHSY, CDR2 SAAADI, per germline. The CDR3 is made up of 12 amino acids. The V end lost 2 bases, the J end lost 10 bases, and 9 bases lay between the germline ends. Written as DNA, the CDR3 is TGCGCCAGCAGTGAGCAGGGCGGGGAGCAGTTCTTC. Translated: CASSEQGGEQFF.

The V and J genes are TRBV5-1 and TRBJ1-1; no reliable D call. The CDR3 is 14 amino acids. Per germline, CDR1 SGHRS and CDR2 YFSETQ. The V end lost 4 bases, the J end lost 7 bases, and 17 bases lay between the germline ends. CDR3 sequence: CASSPFAGGIEAFF. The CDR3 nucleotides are TGCGCCAGCAGCCCCTTCGCGGGTGGGATTGAAGCTTTCTTT.

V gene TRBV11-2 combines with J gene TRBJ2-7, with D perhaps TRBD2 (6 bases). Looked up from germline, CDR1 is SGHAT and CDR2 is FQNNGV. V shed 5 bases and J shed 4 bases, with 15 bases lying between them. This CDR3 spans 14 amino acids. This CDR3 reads CASSAGPGWYEQYF. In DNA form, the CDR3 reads TGTGCCAGCAGCGCGGGACCCGGATGGTACGAGCAGTACTTC. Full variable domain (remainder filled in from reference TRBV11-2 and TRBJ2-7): EAGVAQSPRYKIIEKRQSVAFWCNPISGHATLYWYQQILGQGPKLLIQFQNNGVVDDSQLPKDRFSAERLKGVDSTLKIQPAKLEDSAVYLCASSAGPGWYEQYFGPGTRLTVT.

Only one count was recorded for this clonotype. CDR3 DNA sequence: TGTGCCAGCAGCCCGGTACGTCTGTACAATGAGCAGTTCTTC. It encodes CASSPVRLYNEQFF. V and J are TRBV9 and TRBJ2-1; D is undetermined. V was trimmed by 4 bases and J by 4 bases, leaving 12 bases between them. CDR1 and CDR2 from the germline V gene are SGDLS and YYNGEE. CDR3 length equals 14 residues. Looking up the rest from reference TRBV9 and TRBJ2-1 gives the full variable domain: DSGVTQTPKHLITATGQRVTLRCSPRSGDLSVYWYQQSLDQGLQFLIQYYNGEERAKGNILERFSAQQFPDLHSELNLSSLELGDSALYFCASSPVRLYNEQFFGPGTRLTVL.

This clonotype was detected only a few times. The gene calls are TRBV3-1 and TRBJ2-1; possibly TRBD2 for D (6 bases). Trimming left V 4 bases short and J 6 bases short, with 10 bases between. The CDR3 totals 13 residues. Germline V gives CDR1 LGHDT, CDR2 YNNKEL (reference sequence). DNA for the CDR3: TGTGCCAGCAGCCTTGGGACTGCCAATGAGCAGTTCTTC. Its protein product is CASSLGTANEQFF.

CDR3 nucleotides: TGTGCCAGCAGTGAGCCAGGTAGGGGTGAGCAGTTCTTC. Its translation is CASSEPGRGEQFF. This chain links TRBV6-1 with TRBJ2-1, with D possibly being TRBD1 (5 bases). Germline assignment: CDR1 MNHNS and CDR2 SASEGT. V was pared by 3 bases and J by 9 bases, with 12 bases between. CDR3 length: 13 amino acids.

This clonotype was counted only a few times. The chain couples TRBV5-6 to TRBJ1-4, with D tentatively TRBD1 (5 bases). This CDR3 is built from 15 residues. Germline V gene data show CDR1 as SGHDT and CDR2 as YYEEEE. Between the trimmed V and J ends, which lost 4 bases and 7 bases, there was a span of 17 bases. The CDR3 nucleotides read TGTGCCAGCAGCGCCGGCCGGGACCTATTTGAAAAACTGTTTTTT. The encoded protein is CASSAGRDLFEKLFF.

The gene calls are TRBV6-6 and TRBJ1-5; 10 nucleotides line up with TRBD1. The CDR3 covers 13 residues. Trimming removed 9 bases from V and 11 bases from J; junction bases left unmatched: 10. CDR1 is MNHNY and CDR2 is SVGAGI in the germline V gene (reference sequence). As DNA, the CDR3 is TGTGCCAGTCTGAGGACAGGGGGTACAGCCCAGCATTTT. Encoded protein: CASLRTGGTAQHF.

The CDR3, as DNA: TGTGCCAGCAGCCCTTGGACAGGGCTTGCTGGAAACACCATATATTTT. Translation gives CASSPWTGLAGNTIYF. The rearrangement uses TRBV11-2 and TRBJ1-3; the match to TRBD1 covers 8 bases. Germline V gives CDR1 SGHAT, CDR2 FQNNGV. This CDR3 region has 16 residues. J gave up 2 bases and V 5 bases, and 8 bases lay outside the gene matches.

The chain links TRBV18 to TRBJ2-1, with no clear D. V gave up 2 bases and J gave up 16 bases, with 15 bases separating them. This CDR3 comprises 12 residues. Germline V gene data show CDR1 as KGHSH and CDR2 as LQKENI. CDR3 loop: CASSPGPSGSFF. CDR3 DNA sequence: TGTGCCAGCTCACCAGGGCCGTCTGGAAGTTTCTTC.

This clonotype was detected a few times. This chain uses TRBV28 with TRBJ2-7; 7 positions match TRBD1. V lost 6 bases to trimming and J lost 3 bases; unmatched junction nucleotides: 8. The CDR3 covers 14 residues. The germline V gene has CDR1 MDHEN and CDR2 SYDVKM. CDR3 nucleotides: TGTGCCAGCAGCACCCCGGACAGGTTCTACGAGCAGTACGTC. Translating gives CASSTPDRFYEQYV.